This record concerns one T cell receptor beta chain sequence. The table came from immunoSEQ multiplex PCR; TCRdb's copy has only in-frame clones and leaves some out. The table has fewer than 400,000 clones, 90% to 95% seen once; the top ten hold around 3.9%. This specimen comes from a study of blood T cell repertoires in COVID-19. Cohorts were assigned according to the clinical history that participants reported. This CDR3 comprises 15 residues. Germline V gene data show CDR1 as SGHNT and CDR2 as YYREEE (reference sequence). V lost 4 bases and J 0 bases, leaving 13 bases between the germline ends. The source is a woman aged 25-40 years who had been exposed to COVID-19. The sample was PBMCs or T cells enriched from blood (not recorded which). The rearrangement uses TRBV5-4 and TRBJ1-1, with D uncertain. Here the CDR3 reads CASSLSGAMNTEAFF. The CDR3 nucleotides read TGTGCCAGCAGCCTATCCGGAGCAATGAACACTGAAGCTTTCTTT.